A single sample is the source of the 9 T cell receptor beta chains below, sequenced in a study of OX40 agonist ivuxolimab in advanced cancers. Sequenced by immunoSEQ multiplex PCR; TCRdb stores in-frame clones only, minus some. The table lists tens of thousands of clones, approximately 90% of them singletons. Sequencing was performed on CD4+ or CD8+ T cells sorted from blood, taken in a trial of the OX40 agonist ivuxolimab. These receptors came from an adult with an advanced solid tumor such as melanoma, head and neck, liver or kidney cancer.

V is TRBV28 and J is TRBJ1-2; unclear D gene. The ends were cut back, 4 bases at V and 11 bases at J, with 17 bases in the middle. Germline lookup yields CDR1 MDHEN and CDR2 SYDVKM. The CDR3 has 13 amino acids. CDR3: CASSSLSATGYTF. In nucleotides, the CDR3 is TGTGCCAGCAGTTCCCTCTCGGCTACGGGATACACCTTC.

This sequence joins TRBV19 and TRBJ2-7; the D gene is possibly TRBD2 (6 bases). This CDR3 has 15 residues. Per germline, CDR1 LNHDA and CDR2 SQIVND (reference sequence). The V end was cut by 3 bases, the J end by 6 bases, with 18 bases between. The CDR3, as DNA: TGTGCCAGTAGTATGAATGTAGCGGCAGTAGGCGAGCAGTACTTC. Amino acids: CASSMNVAAVGEQYF.

The V gene is TRBV2, the J gene TRBJ2-5; 8 bases are shared with TRBD1. The V and J ends lost 8 bases and 7 bases, in that order; junction bases with no gene match: 6. Germline-derived CDR1 and CDR2 are SNHLY and FYNNEI. The CDR3 runs to 12 residues. CDR3 amino acids: CASWGQAGTQYF. CDR3 coding DNA: TGTGCCAGCTGGGGACAGGCCGGGACCCAGTACTTC.

The chain uses TRBV18 and TRBJ2-7; D ambiguous. Trimming shortened V by 3 bases and J by 5 bases, and 17 bases separated the two germline ends. Germline values: CDR1 KGHSH, CDR2 LQKENI. CDR3 size: 15 residues. The CDR3 nucleotides are TGTGCCAGCTCACCCTTAAGTGTGGGGTTGCACGAGCAGTACTTC. Encoded protein: CASSPLSVGLHEQYF.

This clone was counted only a few times. This rearrangement joins TRBV30 to TRBJ1-1; TRBD1 matches 11 bases. Losses at the gene ends were 6 bases for V and 1 base for J; bases not matched to a gene: 1. This CDR3 spans 13 amino acids. Germline lookup yields CDR1 GTSNPN and CDR2 SVGIG (reference sequence). DNA for the CDR3: TGTGCCTGCGGACAGGGGGCGAACACTGAAGCTTTCTTT. Its translation: CACGQGANTEAFF.

The CDR3 loop reads CASSLIGSHMTEAFF. The CDR3 bases are TGCGCCAGCAGCTTGATAGGTTCGCATATGACTGAAGCTTTCTTT. The chain carries TRBV5-1 and TRBJ1-1; D is uncertain. The V gene lost 1 base and the J gene lost 5 bases, with 15 bases spanning the gap. The germline CDR1 and CDR2 sequences are SGHRS and YFSETQ. The CDR3 consists of 15 residues.

This chain uses TRBV27 with TRBJ1-2; D is perhaps TRBD1 (5 bases). This CDR3 contains 15 residues. V shed 0 bases and J shed 4 bases, with 12 bases lying between them. Per germline, CDR1 MNHEY and CDR2 SMNVEV (reference sequence). The CDR3 bases are TGTGCCAGCAGTTTATCCGGCAGGGATACCTATGGCTACACCTTC. Its translation: CASSLSGRDTYGYTF.

This rearrangement joins TRBV28 to TRBJ1-4; 7 bases line up with TRBD1. The CDR3 consists of 17 residues. The germline CDR1 and CDR2 sequences are MDHEN and SYDVKM. J lost 7 bases, V lost 5 bases, and 16 bases had no gene match. This chain's CDR3 is CASSLKIGQVFGEKLFF. Written as DNA, the CDR3 is TGTGCCAGCAGTCTCAAGATTGGACAGGTTTTTGGTGAAAAACTGTTTTTT. The whole variable domain, remainder taken from reference TRBV28 and TRBJ1-4, is DVKVTQSSRYLVKRTGEKVFLECVQDMDHENMFWYRQDPGLGLRLIYFSYDVKMKEKGDIPEGYSVSREKKERFSLILESASTNQTSMYLCASSLKIGQVFGEKLFFGSGTQLSVL.

The V and J genes are TRBV7-2 and TRBJ2-4, with D perhaps matching TRBD2 (5 bases). Germline lookup yields CDR1 SGHTA and CDR2 FQGNSA. The V gene lost 1 base and the J gene lost 2 bases, with 12 bases spanning the gap. The CDR3 spans 16 residues. CDR3 sequence: CASSLVPGGPKNIQYF. The CDR3 coding sequence is TGTGCCAGCAGCTTAGTACCCGGCGGGCCCAAAAACATTCAGTACTTC.